This T cell receptor beta chain was documented in a study of T cell responses to AZD1222 COVID-19 vaccine. Per the germline V gene, CDR1 is SGHTA and CDR2 is FQGTGA. V gave up 5 bases and J gave up 6 bases; unmatched junction bases: 8. This CDR3 spans 14 amino acids. Notes on the study in general: It was only after the peak T cell response that any repertoires were sampled. A mostly white British donor set with more females was recruited, and clonal diversity was possibly underestimated. Spike-specific TCR breadth and depth grew following two AZD1222 doses.

Data came from immunoSEQ multiplex PCR; TCRdb stores just in-frame clones and leaves some out. Among roughly 66,000 clones, more than 75% were seen once, and the ten largest hold 4.8%. This clone was seen a single time. Its antigen is still unknown. Sequences were derived from peripheral blood, sampled 28 days after the second dose of the MenACWY control vaccine. This clonotype was obtained from an adult who received the MenACWY meningococcal vaccine as a control. This chain links TRBV7-3 with TRBJ1-2; 8 nucleotides line up with TRBD1. The DNA of the CDR3 is TGTGCCAGCAGCATTAATACAGGGGGTGATGGCTACACCTTC. It is translated as CASSINTGGDGYTF. Full variable domain (remainder filled in from reference TRBV7-3 and TRBJ1-2): GAGVSQTPSNKVTEKGKYVELRCDPISGHTALYWYRQSLGQGPEFLIYFQGTGAADDSGLPNDRFFAVRPEGSVSTLKIQRTERGDSAVYLCASSINTGGDGYTFGSGTRLTVV.